Sequencing of this T cell receptor beta chain was carried out in a study of graft-versus-host responses after intestinal transplantation. As for the study in general: Transplant types were multivisceral, liver-intestinal, or isolated intestinal. All recipients were given anti-thymocyte globulin induction, and tacrolimus and steroids were then administered for approximately 3 years.

J gave up 4 bases and V 7 bases, and 11 bases lay outside the gene matches. The CDR3 totals 15 residues. Germline loops: CDR1 MNHNS, CDR2 SASEGT. The method was immunoSEQ multiplex PCR; TCRdb's version includes in-frame clones alone and lacks a portion of them. Of roughly 40,000 clones in the sample, about 90% were seen once. V gene TRBV6-1 combines with J gene TRBJ1-1; 8 positions match TRBD1. Specimen: PBMCs, collected around 330 days after intestinal transplant. The receptor was derived from a human patient who received an intestinal transplant, so some T cells may come from the graft donor. CDR3 sequence reads: CASTRYRGSGTEAFF. CDR3 nucleotide sequence: TGTGCCAGCACGCGGTACAGGGGGTCGGGCACTGAAGCTTTCTTT.